This T cell receptor beta chain appears in the sequencing data of a study of cytomegalovirus exposure and HLA in healthy donors. Study context: There were 65 million to 85 million unique TCRs (from HLA-typed donors) in an early data release. Findings of the study overall: With DRB1 most and HLA-C fewest, TCR association rates differed between HLA loci in a later analysis. Earlier analysis looked at TCR beta V segments, and most were productive about 90% or about 30% of the time.

The study ran its PCR with 60 Vbeta and 13 Jbeta primers. Method: immunoSEQ multiplex PCR; TCRdb's copy keeps in-frame clones and lacks some. The table lists about 140,000 clones, roughly 76% of them singletons. The CDR3 length is 15 residues. The V gene's germline CDR1 is SGHRS and CDR2 YFSETQ. V trimming: 2 bases; J trimming: 6 bases; junction bases outside the gene matches: 7. About this clone itself: Antigen: not known.

The rearrangement uses TRBV5-1 and TRBJ2-7, with 11 bases fitting TRBD2. The material sequenced was PBMCs. This receptor was obtained from a female donor in good health and CMV-seronegative. The CDR3: CASSLRTGTSGEQYF. CDR3 DNA: TGCGCCAGCAGCTTAAGGACCGGGACTAGCGGCGAGCAGTACTTC.